This T cell receptor (beta chain) was observed in a study of blood T cell repertoires in COVID-19. Study context: Donors in the United States, Italy and Spain gave samples during acute or convalescent COVID-19.

This clone has only one observation. Sequenced by immunoSEQ multiplex PCR; TCRdb stores in-frame clones only, minus some. The table lists tens of thousands of clones, over 75% of them singletons. The germline V gene encodes CDR1 MNHEY and CDR2 SVGEGT. V lost 2 bases, J lost 4 bases, and 14 bases stayed unmatched. The CDR3 has 19 residues. Input material: peripheral blood. This clonotype originated in a man aged 70 or older with acute or convalescent COVID-19. This chain connects TRBV6-2 or TRBV6-3 to TRBJ2-2; 9 bases fit TRBD2. DNA of the CDR3: TGTGCCAGCAGTTACGATGTGAAAACAGCGGGGGGAATCACCGGGGAGCTGTTTTTT. It specifies CASSYDVKTAGGITGELFF.